The 27 T cell receptor beta chains presented below share a single source sample, sequenced in a study of blood T cell repertoires in COVID-19. Generated by immunoSEQ multiplex PCR, the TCRdb table keeps only in-frame clones and is missing some. The sample yields about 29,000 clones, roughly 90% seen once. The sample comprised peripheral blood. The receptors were sampled from a human donor with active COVID-19. The donor label of this sample is uncertain.

The J gene is TRBJ1-2, the V gene TRBV11-2; D is unresolved. There are 16 residues in the CDR3. Per the germline V gene, CDR1 is SGHAT and CDR2 is FQNNGV. Trimming took 3 bases from V and 2 from J, leaving 16 bases between them. The CDR3 region is CASSFATVGRNYGYTF. CDR3 DNA: TGTGCCAGCAGCTTCGCCACAGTTGGCCGGAACTATGGCTACACCTTC.

This chain joins TRBV24-1 and TRBJ2-3; weak D call: TRBD2 (6 bases). The germline V gene has CDR1 KGHDR and CDR2 SFDVKD. V was clipped by 9 bases and J by 8 bases, with 23 bases between them. This CDR3 is 15 amino acids long. CDR3 nucleotide sequence: TGTGCCACCGAGTCACGAGCGGGTGGTGGGGGTACGCAGTATTTT. This encodes CATESRAGGGGTQYF.

The chain is built from TRBV5-1 and TRBJ2-3, with a tentative D call TRBD2 (6 bases). Germline V gene lookup returns CDR1 SGHRS and CDR2 YFSETQ. V was clipped by 1 base and J by 2 bases, with 11 bases between them. The CDR3 is 15 residues long. The DNA for the CDR3 is TGCGCCAGCAGCTTGTTGGGGGGAATCACAGATACGCAGTATTTT. This sequence encodes CASSLLGGITDTQYF.

The rearrangement links TRBV12-2 to TRBJ2-1; TRBD2 is taken as the D call from the table, unchecked against the DNA. TRBV12-2 is flagged as a pseudogene. The CDR3 is made up of 20 amino acids. CDR3 sequence reads: CASPGLASGGAGQGYNEQFF. The CDR3 coding sequence is TGTGCAAGCCCAGGGTTGGCTAGCGGGGGGGCCGGTCAGGGGTACAATGAGCAGTTCTTC.

The chain's CDR3 is CASRGTGNTEAFF. The CDR3 nucleotides read TGCGCCAGCAGGGGGACAGGGAACACTGAAGCTTTCTTT. The chain carries TRBV10-2 and TRBJ1-1, with 8 nucleotides matching TRBD1. With V trimmed by 6 bases and J by 1 base, 1 base remained unmatched. This CDR3 contains 13 residues. Germline loops: CDR1 WSHSY, CDR2 SAAADI.

The V and J genes are TRBV7-9 and TRBJ1-2; 7 bases map to TRBD1. The CDR3 is 14 residues long. Per germline, CDR1 SEHNR and CDR2 FQNEAQ (reference sequence). Losses at the gene ends were 0 bases for V and 4 bases for J; bases not matched to a gene: 2. This chain's CDR3 is CASSLAGGSYGYTF. The DNA of the CDR3 is TGTGCCAGCAGCTTAGCAGGGGGCTCCTATGGCTACACCTTC. The full variable domain, its missing parts supplied by reference TRBV7-9 and TRBJ1-2, is DTGVSQNPRHKITKRGQNVTFRCDPISEHNRLYWYRQTLGQGPEFLTYFQNEAQLEKSRLLSDRFSAERPKGSFSTLEIQRTEQGDSAMYLCASSLAGGSYGYTFGSGTRLTVV.

This clone was seen once. The chain joins TRBV6-2 or TRBV6-3 to TRBJ2-3; 14 nucleotides agree with TRBD2. This CDR3 region has 18 residues. Trimming cost V 2 bases and J 6 bases; bases outside gene matches: 10. CDR1 is MNHEY, CDR2 SVGEGT, per germline. CDR3: CASSYRGTSGGMRDTQYF. CDR3 bases: TGTGCCAGCAGTTACCGGGGGACTAGCGGGGGAATGAGGGATACGCAGTATTTT.

This clone was seen once. The germline gene is not matched at one end of the junction; a read error may be the cause. The CDR3, as DNA: TGTGCCAGCAGCCCTGGACTAGCGGGAGGGCCGAATTTT. It is translated as CASSPGLAGGPNF. This sequence joins TRBV7-2 and TRBJ2-3; 15 bases match TRBD2. Germline CDR1 reads SGHTA; CDR2 reads FQGNSA. The CDR3 runs 13 residues.

The chain has TRBV7-9 and TRBJ2-3; 7 nucleotides line up with TRBD1. J was trimmed by 6 bases and V by 1 base; bases with no gene match: 4. Germline V gives CDR1 SEHNR, CDR2 FQNEAQ (reference sequence). This CDR3 has 14 amino acids. In DNA, the CDR3 is TGTGCCAGCAGCTTAGATGCCAGGGGGGATACGCAGTATTTT. It translates to CASSLDARGDTQYF.

This chain connects TRBV4-1 to TRBJ2-3, with D possibly matching TRBD2 (6 bases). The CDR3 length is 15 residues. Germline V gene data show CDR1 as MGHRA and CDR2 as YSYEKL. V was clipped by 2 bases and J by 2 bases, with 11 bases between them. CDR3 DNA: TGCGCCAGCAGCCAACTGGGGGGAGCCACAGATACGCAGTATTTT. Residues: CASSQLGGATDTQYF.

The rearrangement links TRBV12-3 or TRBV12-4 to TRBJ2-2; D gene uncertain. The CDR3 consists of 12 residues. V lost 3 bases to trimming and J lost 13 bases, with 12 bases between them. The CDR3 bases are TGTGCCAGCAGTTTGCTCCGGGTGGGGCTGTTTTTT. Encoded protein: CASSLLRVGLFF.

The J gene is TRBJ2-7, the V gene TRBV18, with 8 bases aligning to TRBD1. CDR1 and CDR2 (germline): KGHSH, LQKENI. J lost 4 bases, V lost 4 bases, and 3 bases had no gene match. The CDR3 totals 13 residues. The CDR3 spells CASSLGTGYEQYF. The CDR3 coding sequence is TGTGCCAGCTCACTCGGGACAGGTTACGAGCAGTACTTC.

V usage is TRBV7-2 and J usage is TRBJ2-3; no clear D. Germline-derived CDR1 and CDR2 are SGHTA and FQGNSA. CDR3 length: 12 residues. The V end was cut by 5 bases, the J end by 2 bases, with 5 bases between. CDR3 sequence reads: CASSPITDTQYF. DNA of the CDR3: TGTGCCAGCAGCCCAATCACAGATACGCAGTATTTT.

The rearrangement uses TRBV16 and TRBJ2-3; weak D call: TRBD2 (5 bases). The CDR3 covers 15 residues. V gave up 5 bases and J gave up 8 bases, with 20 bases separating them. Germline V CDR1 and CDR2: KGHSY, FQNENV. The CDR3 sequence: CASSLQTNFLVTQYF. CDR3 sequence (DNA): TGTGCCAGCAGCTTACAGACTAACTTCCTCGTTACGCAGTATTTT.

The chain joins TRBV5-1 to TRBJ2-7; TRBD2 agrees at 7 bases. The CDR3 extends over 13 amino acids. CDR1 and CDR2 from the germline V gene are SGHRS and YFSETQ. Trimming cost V 7 bases and J 6 bases; bases outside gene matches: 10. The CDR3 loop is CASRGLGASEQYF. The CDR3 DNA reads as TGCGCCAGCCGAGGACTAGGAGCCTCCGAGCAGTACTTC.

Only one count was recorded for this clone. The V call is TRBV7-3, the J call TRBJ1-1; 10 nucleotides align to TRBD1. J lost 0 bases, V lost 5 bases, and 3 bases had no gene match. Germline V gene lookup returns CDR1 SGHTA and CDR2 FQGTGA. The CDR3 has 15 residues. CDR3: CASSPGQGLNTEAFF. CDR3 in DNA: TGTGCCAGCAGCCCGGGACAGGGGTTGAACACTGAAGCTTTCTTT.

The chain employs TRBV18 and TRBJ2-7; TRBD2 is a possible D gene (6 bases). The CDR3 runs 13 residues. Trimming cost V 3 bases and J 8 bases, with 14 bases left between them. Germline CDR1 reads KGHSH; CDR2 reads LQKENI. The CDR3 coding sequence is TGTGCCAGCTCACCGGATGGGCGGGACCAGCAGTACTTC. Amino acids: CASSPDGRDQQYF.

This chain links TRBV5-1 with TRBJ2-7; perhaps TRBD1 as D (5 bases). The length of the CDR3 is 15 residues. The V end lost 1 base, the J end lost 0 bases, and 11 bases lay between the germline ends. Looked up from germline, CDR1 is SGHRS and CDR2 is YFSETQ. CDR3 bases: TGCGCCAGCAGCTTGTCAGGGTACCCCTCCTACGAGCAGTACTTC. The encoded protein is CASSLSGYPSYEQYF.

The V and J genes are TRBV6-5 and TRBJ2-1; no clear D gene. CDR1 MNHEY and CDR2 SVGAGI come from the germline V gene. The V end was cut by 2 bases, the J end by 5 bases, with 10 bases between. This CDR3 has 14 residues. DNA of the CDR3: TGTGCCAGCAGTTACATCGCGGCTCACAATGAGCAGTTCTTC. This codes for CASSYIAAHNEQFF.

This CDR3 is CAIRGGTDTQYF. The DNA for the CDR3 is TGTGCCATTCGGGGGGGGACAGATACGCAGTATTTT. This chain links TRBV28 with TRBJ2-3; 8 bases line up with TRBD2. In germline, CDR1 is MDHEN, CDR2 SYDVKM. The CDR3 covers 12 residues. Losses at the gene ends were 10 bases for V and 3 bases for J; bases not matched to a gene: 3. The complete variable domain, with remaining parts taken from reference TRBV28 and TRBJ2-3, reads DVKVTQSSRYLVKRTGEKVFLECVQDMDHENMFWYRQDPGLGLRLIYFSYDVKMKEKGDIPEGYSVSREKKERFSLILESASTNQTSMYLCAIRGGTDTQYFGPGTRLTVL.

The rearrangement joins TRBV19 to TRBJ1-3; 8 nucleotides agree with TRBD1. Germline assignment: CDR1 LNHDA and CDR2 SQIVND (reference sequence). CDR3 length: 15 residues. After removal of 2 bases from V and 0 bases from J, the junction contained 0 bases not matched to a gene. In nucleotides, the CDR3 is TGTGCCAGTAGTATAACAGGGGGCTCTGGAAACACCATATATTTT. Amino acids: CASSITGGSGNTIYF.

The sample holds a few counts of this clone. This sequence joins TRBV4-2 and TRBJ2-3; TRBD2 aligns across 10 bases. CDR1 is LGHNA, CDR2 YNFKEQ, per germline. After removal of 0 bases from V and 6 bases from J, the junction contained 12 bases not matched to a gene. The CDR3 sequence is 18 residues long. The CDR3 DNA reads TGTGCCAGCAGCCAAGAGGTCACGGGACTAGCGAGAACGGATACGCAGTATTTT. Translated: CASSQEVTGLARTDTQYF.

The V and J genes are TRBV7-9 and TRBJ2-3; D may be TRBD1 (6 bases). Germline CDR1 is SEHNR and CDR2 is FQNEAQ (reference sequence). V was shortened by 4 bases and J by 0 bases, with 11 bases between the two germline ends. The CDR3 is 15 residues long. The CDR3 spells CASSSTGLSTDTQYF. The CDR3 DNA follows: TGTGCCAGCAGCTCTACAGGGCTAAGCACAGATACGCAGTATTTT. Using reference TRBV7-9 and TRBJ2-3 for the parts outside the CDR3, the full variable domain is DTGVSQNPRHKITKRGQNVTFRCDPISEHNRLYWYRQTLGQGPEFLTYFQNEAQLEKSRLLSDRFSAERPKGSFSTLEIQRTEQGDSAMYLCASSSTGLSTDTQYFGPGTRLTVL.

The chain combines TRBV6-5 with TRBJ2-7; 15 positions agree with TRBD2. Trimming cost V 4 bases and J 6 bases; bases outside gene matches: 4. The CDR3 loop spans 15 amino acids. Germline CDR1 is MNHEY and CDR2 is SVGAGI. The CDR3 nucleotides read TGTGCCAGCAGTTTCGGACTAGCGGGAGGGCCCGAGCAGTACTTC. Its translation is CASSFGLAGGPEQYF.

The gene calls are TRBV5-6 and TRBJ2-3; 7 nucleotides align to TRBD1. With V trimmed by 6 bases and J by 3 bases, 10 bases remained unmatched. The germline CDR1 and CDR2 sequences are SGHDT and YYEEEE. This CDR3 region has 15 residues. CDR3 bases: TGTGCCAGCACCCAAACAGGGACAGAAACAGATACGCAGTATTTT. Its protein product is CASTQTGTETDTQYF.

This clone appeared a single time. This sequence joins TRBV9 and TRBJ2-1, with TRBD2 matching 8 bases. Trimming at V came to 2 bases and at J to 0 bases, leaving 13 bases not matched to a gene. Germline CDR1 is SGDLS and CDR2 is YYNGEE. The CDR3 spans 19 residues. For the CDR3, the DNA is TGTGCCAGCAGCGTGACTAGCGCTTATGAATTTGGCTCCTACAATGAGCAGTTCTTC. This gives the protein CASSVTSAYEFGSYNEQFF.

The rearrangement links TRBV11-3 to TRBJ2-3; 9 bases map to TRBD1. The CDR3 sequence is 17 residues long. From germline, CDR1 is SGHNT and CDR2 YENEEA. Trimming at V came to 3 bases and at J to 4 bases, leaving 11 bases not matched to a gene. The CDR3 protein is CASSLRTGAMVADTQYF. CDR3 nucleotides: TGTGCCAGCAGCTTGCGGACAGGGGCAATGGTTGCAGATACGCAGTATTTT.